Below are 6 T cell receptor beta chains sequenced from a single sample in a study of identical twins. Using its own MiXCR run on the 5' RACE reads, TCRdb lists one record per CDR3 protein. The table shows around 960,000 distinct CDR3 sequences, with 12% occurring only once. These sequences were also reported in another study, on yellow fever vaccine responses in identical twins.

The source material was PBMCs. The receptors shown here come from a young woman in good health.

This clonotype was detected only a few times. The CDR3 bases are TGCAGCGTTGGGGACAGGTGGGGCTCCTACGAGCAGTACTTC. Translation: CSVGDRWGSYEQYF. The rearrangement joins TRBV29-1 to TRBJ2-7; 8 positions agree with TRBD1. Trimming at V came to 4 bases and at J to 0 bases, leaving 5 bases not matched to a gene. The germline CDR1 and CDR2 sequences are SQVTM and ANQGSEA. CDR3 length equals 14 residues.

The gene calls are TRBV20-1 and TRBJ2-5; TRBD1 agrees at 7 bases. The CDR3 runs 16 residues. V lost 0 bases to trimming and J lost 0 bases; unmatched junction nucleotides: 7. CDR1 DFQATT and CDR2 SNEGSKA come from the germline V gene (reference sequence). CDR3 sequence (DNA): TGCAGTGCTAGAGACGGGACAGCGACTTACCAAGAGACCCAGTACTTC. This sequence encodes CSARDGTATYQETQYF.

This clonotype showed up just a few times. V and J are TRBV20-1 and TRBJ1-1, with D possibly matching TRBD1 (5 bases). Germline lookup yields CDR1 DFQATT and CDR2 SNEGSKA (reference sequence). The CDR3 has 15 residues. V lost 0 bases, J lost 0 bases, and 11 bases lay in between. The CDR3 DNA reads as TGCAGTGCTAGAGATTCGGGGGGGATGAACACTGAAGCTTTCTTT. Its protein product is CSARDSGGMNTEAFF.

This clonotype was counted between two and nine times. The genes are TRBV2 and TRBJ1-1; D gene unclear. This CDR3 has 13 amino acids. The germline V gene has CDR1 SNHLY and CDR2 FYNNEI. V was trimmed by 6 bases and J by 5 bases, leaving 13 bases between them. The CDR3 here is CASRGRVWTEAFF. CDR3 DNA: TGTGCCAGCAGGGGAAGGGTATGGACTGAAGCTTTCTTT.

This clonotype was detected many times. V and J are TRBV10-3 and TRBJ1-5, with D unclear. The CDR3 runs 15 residues. Germline lookup yields CDR1 ENHRY and CDR2 SYGVKD. Trimming took off 3 bases at V and 6 bases at J, with 15 bases between the two ends. DNA for the CDR3: TGTGCCATCAGTGAAAACCAAGGACGGGGTCAGCCCCAGCATTTT. It specifies CAISENQGRGQPQHF.

The rearrangement joins TRBV11-2 to TRBJ2-7; possibly TRBD1 for D (5 bases). The CDR3 totals 16 residues. Between the trimmed V and J ends, which lost 5 bases and 0 bases, there was a span of 17 bases. Germline V gene sequence: CDR1 SGHAT, CDR2 FQNNGV. The CDR3: CASSPRGHWSSYEQYV. CDR3 nucleotides: TGTGCCAGCAGCCCCCGAGGACACTGGAGCTCCTACGAGCAGTACGTC.